Following are 29 T cell receptor beta chains from one sample sequenced in a study of blood T cell repertoires in COVID-19. Libraries were prepared by immunoSEQ multiplex PCR; TCRdb keeps only in-frame clonotypes and omits some of them. There are approximately 73,000 clones in the sample; around 86% occur only once, and roughly 1.9% lies in the top ten. The source material was peripheral blood. These receptors all come from a woman in her fifties or sixties with acute or convalescent COVID-19.

This CDR3 reads CASSNQFGNQPQHF. Here the CDR3 DNA reads TGTGCCAGTAGTAATCAGTTTGGCAATCAGCCCCAGCATTTT. The chain employs TRBV19 and TRBJ1-5; D is ambiguous. Trimming cost V 4 bases and J 2 bases, with 9 bases left between them. CDR1 and CDR2 (germline): LNHDA, SQIVND (reference sequence). CDR3 length: 14 residues. Full variable domain (remainder filled in from reference TRBV19 and TRBJ1-5): DGGITQSPKYLFRKEGQNVTLSCEQNLNHDAMYWYRQDPGQGLRLIYYSQIVNDFQKGDIAEGYSVSREKKESFPLTVTSAQKNPTAFYLCASSNQFGNQPQHFGDGTRLSIL.

This sequence joins TRBV28 and TRBJ1-4; possible D gene TRBD1, 5 bases. V was cut by 3 bases and J by 4 bases, with 15 bases left in between. This CDR3 is 16 amino acids long. Germline-derived CDR1 and CDR2 are MDHEN and SYDVKM. The CDR3 DNA is TGTGCCAGCAGTTTTCAGGGAGGGCCGGTTAATGAAAAACTGTTTTTT. Residues: CASSFQGGPVNEKLFF.

The rearrangement joins TRBV6-1 to TRBJ1-4; 7 positions agree with TRBD1. V was pared by 3 bases and J by 6 bases, with 4 bases of the junction left unmatched. The CDR3 consists of 14 residues. CDR1 and CDR2 from the germline V gene are MNHNS and SASEGT. The CDR3 loop reads CASSEVRGDEKLFF. CDR3 in DNA: TGTGCCAGCAGTGAGGTCAGGGGGGATGAAAAACTGTTTTTT.

The CDR3: CASSPRDRYYGYTF. The CDR3 nucleotides read TGTGCCAGCAGCCCCCGGGACAGGTACTATGGCTACACCTTC. This chain uses TRBV5-6 with TRBJ1-2; 8 nucleotides match TRBD1. Looked up from germline, CDR1 is SGHDT and CDR2 is YYEEEE. The trim removed 4 bases at V and 3 bases at J, leaving 5 bases unmatched. This CDR3 spans 14 amino acids.

This sequence joins TRBV27 and TRBJ2-6, with a tentative D call TRBD2 (5 bases). Trimming removed 3 bases at V and 2 bases at J, with 8 bases between. Germline loops: CDR1 MNHEY, CDR2 SMNVEV (reference sequence). This CDR3 spans 15 amino acids. As DNA, the CDR3 is TGTGCCAGCAGTTTTTGGGGAGCTGGGGCCAACGTCCTGACTTTC. Translating it yields CASSFWGAGANVLTF.

The CDR3: CASSPTTGNSYEQYF. The CDR3 DNA reads TGTGCCAGCAGCCCTACGACAGGAAATTCCTACGAGCAGTACTTC. J is TRBJ2-7 and V is TRBV16; possible D gene TRBD1, 6 bases. V lost 4 bases, J lost 1 base, and 14 bases lay in between. CDR1 and CDR2 from the germline V gene are KGHSY and FQNENV. CDR3 length: 15 amino acids.

The gene calls are TRBV19 and TRBJ2-2; 10 nucleotides align to TRBD2. The CDR3 consists of 16 residues. CDR1 and CDR2 from the germline V gene are LNHDA and SQIVND (reference sequence). Trimming took 4 bases from V and 3 from J; bases not matched to a gene: 5. The CDR3 loop reads CASSTKRGGDTGELFF. CDR3 nucleotides: TGTGCCAGTAGTACAAAGCGGGGGGGCGACACCGGGGAGCTGTTTTTT.

This clone has a handful of counts. The chain uses TRBV12-1 and TRBJ1-6. TRBV12-1 is termed a pseudogene. The CDR3 covers 15 residues. CDR3 sequence reads: CASTAAGMWNSPLHF. The CDR3 DNA reads as TGTGCCAGCACCGCTGCGGGGATGTGGAATTCACCCCTCCACTTT.

As regards this clone: This sample includes further DNA sequences coding for the same CDR3. The gene calls are TRBV2 and TRBJ2-7; D gene ambiguous. The CDR3 has 14 residues. CDR1 is SNHLY and CDR2 is FYNNEI in the germline V gene. Between the trimmed V and J ends, which lost 3 bases and 0 bases, there was a span of 9 bases. The CDR3 is CASSEGQSSYEQYF. CDR3 nucleotides: TGTGCCAGCAGTGAGGGCCAGAGCTCCTACGAGCAGTACTTC. Full variable domain (rest looked up from reference TRBV2 and TRBJ2-7): EPEVTQTPSHQVTQMGQEVILRCVPISNHLYFYWYRQILGQKVEFLVSFYNNEISEKSEIFDDQFSVERPDGSNFTLKIRSTKLEDSAMYFCASSEGQSSYEQYFGPGTRLTVT.

The V call is TRBV29-1, the J call TRBJ1-2; TRBD1 matches 7 bases. The V gene end was trimmed by 0 bases and the J gene end by 7 bases; junction bases not matched to a gene: 5. The CDR3 contains 13 residues. Germline-derived CDR1 and CDR2 are SQVTM and ANQGSEA. The CDR3 bases are TGCAGCGTTGAAGAATCTACAGGGGTTGGCTACACCTTC. Amino acid sequence: CSVEESTGVGYTF. Full variable domain (missing parts from reference TRBV29-1 and TRBJ1-2): SAVISQKPSRDICQRGTSLTIQCQVDSQVTMMFWYRQQPGQSLTLIATANQGSEATYESGFVIDKFPISRPNLTFSTLTVSNMSPEDSSIYLCSVEESTGVGYTFGSGTRLTVV.

The J gene is TRBJ2-7, the V gene TRBV29-1; 7 positions agree with TRBD1. The V gene end was trimmed by 4 bases and the J gene end by 7 bases; junction bases not matched to a gene: 16. This CDR3 is built from 15 residues. The V gene's germline CDR1 is SQVTM and CDR2 ANQGSEA. The DNA for the CDR3 is TGCAGCGTTGTCTACCCCCGGGACAGCCTCGGGGAGCAGTACTTC. Protein: CSVVYPRDSLGEQYF.

V is TRBV7-8 and J is TRBJ2-1; TRBD2 aligns across 11 bases. This CDR3 contains 17 residues. Germline V gene data show CDR1 as SGHVS and CDR2 as FQNEAQ. V lost 1 base to trimming and J lost 0 bases; unmatched junction nucleotides: 2. CDR3 protein: CASSLVGTSGSYNEQFF. CDR3 sequence (DNA): TGTGCCAGCAGCTTAGTGGGGACTAGCGGCTCCTACAATGAGCAGTTCTTC.

This rearrangement joins TRBV11-2 to TRBJ2-3; TRBD2 agrees at 7 bases. Germline-derived CDR1 and CDR2 are SGHAT and FQNNGV. The CDR3 extends over 15 amino acids. The V segment lost 5 bases and the J segment 1 base; nucleotides outside the gene matches: 6. The CDR3 spells CASSLGLVGTDTQYF. The CDR3, as DNA: TGTGCCAGCAGCCTAGGACTAGTCGGCACAGATACGCAGTATTTT.

The J gene is TRBJ1-5, the V gene TRBV7-2; 7 nucleotides align to TRBD1. With 5 bases clipped from V and 7 bases from J, the junction kept 8 bases outside the gene matches. Germline-derived CDR1 and CDR2 are SGHTA and FQGNSA. This CDR3 is 14 amino acids long. CDR3 protein: CASSMGQTPQPQHF. For the CDR3, the DNA is TGTGCCAGCAGCATGGGACAGACTCCCCAGCCCCAGCATTTT. Based on the CDR3 plus reference TRBV7-2 and TRBJ1-5, the full variable domain is GAGVSQSPSNKVTEKGKDVELRCDPISGHTALYWYRQSLGQGLEFLIYFQGNSAPDKSGLPSDRFSAERTGGSVSTLTIQRTQQEDSAVYLCASSMGQTPQPQHFGDGTRLSIL.

The V and J genes are TRBV29-1 and TRBJ2-3; D is unresolved. This CDR3 region has 14 residues. Germline loops: CDR1 SQVTM, CDR2 ANQGSEA. V dropped 2 bases and J dropped 1 base, with 10 bases sitting between them. CDR3 sequence (DNA): TGCAGCGTTGAAAGGCTAGGAGGCACAGATACGCAGTATTTT. Encoded protein: CSVERLGGTDTQYF.

The genes are TRBV7-9 and TRBJ1-6; 7 bases agree with TRBD1. The germline V gene has CDR1 SEHNR and CDR2 FQNEAQ (reference sequence). The CDR3 sequence is 14 residues long. The trim removed 7 bases at V and 6 bases at J, leaving 6 bases unmatched. CDR3 loop: CASTWTGGNSPLHF. CDR3 nucleotide sequence: TGTGCCAGCACCTGGACAGGCGGTAATTCACCCCTCCACTTT.

This chain links TRBV5-1 with TRBJ1-2; the match to TRBD1 covers 7 bases. Trimming cost V 1 base and J 3 bases; bases outside gene matches: 3. The CDR3 consists of 14 residues. Germline lookup yields CDR1 SGHRS and CDR2 YFSETQ. The CDR3 spells CASSLFGTDYGYTF. The CDR3 DNA follows: TGCGCCAGCAGCTTGTTTGGGACAGACTATGGCTACACCTTC.

The rearrangement uses TRBV7-2 and TRBJ1-1, with TRBD1 as a possible D gene (6 bases). The CDR3 length is 13 residues. Between the trimmed V and J ends, which lost 5 bases and 4 bases, there was a span of 11 bases. CDR1 is SGHTA and CDR2 is FQGNSA in the germline V gene. The CDR3, as DNA: TGTGCCAGCAGCGTTGTAGGGGGCACTGAAGCTTTCTTT. This encodes CASSVVGGTEAFF.

This clone occurred once. CDR3 sequence: CASSLDRTGGYTF. The CDR3 DNA reads TGTGCCAGCAGCTTAGACCGAACGGGTGGCTACACCTTC. The V call is TRBV7-2, the J call TRBJ1-2; no firm D call. V dropped 1 base and J dropped 7 bases, with 10 bases sitting between them. The CDR3 consists of 13 residues. Germline CDR1 is SGHTA and CDR2 is FQGNSA.

This chain links TRBV7-3 with TRBJ1-5, with a possible D match to TRBD1 (5 bases). The germline gives CDR1 SGHTA, CDR2 FQGTGA. Trimming left V 5 bases short and J 4 bases short, with 9 bases between. The CDR3 spans 13 residues. The CDR3 sequence: CASSLGRNQPQHF. CDR3 sequence (DNA): TGTGCCAGCAGCCTGGGGCGAAATCAGCCCCAGCATTTT.

The chain combines TRBV27 with TRBJ1-1; TRBD1 matches at 7 bases. The CDR3 is made up of 14 amino acids. Germline CDR1 is MNHEY and CDR2 is SMNVEV (reference sequence). V lost 4 bases and J lost 1; bases outside the gene matches: 3. The CDR3 nucleotides read TGTGCCAGCAGTTGGGACAGCCAGAACACTGAAGCTTTCTTT. Protein: CASSWDSQNTEAFF.

The chain combines TRBV18 with TRBJ2-7; 12 positions agree with TRBD1. With V trimmed by 4 bases and J by 4 bases, 5 bases remained unmatched. The germline CDR1 and CDR2 sequences are KGHSH and LQKENI. This CDR3 has 15 residues. The CDR3 DNA reads as TGTGCCAGCTCACTAGGGACAGGGGGCCAGTACGAGCAGTACTTC. Amino acids: CASSLGTGGQYEQYF.

The chain is built from TRBV11-1 and TRBJ1-2, with no clear D. This CDR3 has 16 amino acids. The germline V gene encodes CDR1 SGHAT and CDR2 FQDESV (reference sequence). Trimming shortened V by 4 bases and J by 4 bases, and 19 bases separated the two germline ends. The CDR3 region has the DNA TGTGCCAGCAGCTACGGTACGGGATCCACAACCTATGGCTACACCTTC. Translation gives CASSYGTGSTTYGYTF.

The chain employs TRBV5-1 and TRBJ2-5, with TRBD1 matching over 8 bases. V gave up 0 bases and J gave up 3 bases; unmatched junction bases: 4. This CDR3 contains 15 residues. Germline lookup yields CDR1 SGHRS and CDR2 YFSETQ. The CDR3 sequence is CASSLALTGEETQYF. The DNA of the CDR3 is TGCGCCAGCAGCTTGGCCTTGACAGGGGAAGAGACCCAGTACTTC.

This chain connects TRBV7-2 to TRBJ1-1, with 7 nucleotides matching TRBD1. Trimming took 4 bases from V and 5 from J; bases not matched to a gene: 7. Germline V gene sequence: CDR1 SGHTA, CDR2 FQGNSA. The CDR3 has 14 amino acids. The CDR3 sequence: CASSSHRGGTEAFF. The CDR3 DNA sequence: TGTGCCAGCAGCTCGCACAGGGGAGGTACTGAAGCTTTCTTT. The full variable domain, with the rest looked up from reference TRBV7-2 and TRBJ1-1, is GAGVSQSPSNKVTEKGKDVELRCDPISGHTALYWYRQSLGQGLEFLIYFQGNSAPDKSGLPSDRFSAERTGGSVSTLTIQRTQQEDSAVYLCASSSHRGGTEAFFGQGTRLTVV.

V usage is TRBV27 and J usage is TRBJ2-5; D possibly corresponds to TRBD2 (5 bases). Germline V gene data show CDR1 as MNHEY and CDR2 as SMNVEV (reference sequence). V was cut by 3 bases and J by 0 bases, with 8 bases left in between. The CDR3 sequence is 14 residues long. The CDR3 DNA follows: TGTGCCAGCAGTTTCGCGGGTCACCAAGAGACCCAGTACTTC. Translated: CASSFAGHQETQYF.

The chain links TRBV25-1 to TRBJ2-2, with D uncertain. Germline lookup yields CDR1 MGHDK and CDR2 SYGVNS. The CDR3 length is 13 residues. With 3 bases removed from V and 7 bases from J, the gap between germline ends came to 9 bases. The CDR3 protein is CASSETRLGELFF. Here the CDR3 DNA reads TGTGCCAGCAGTGAGACACGGCTCGGGGAGCTGTTTTTT.

In its sample, this clone was seen once. The chain carries TRBV29-1 and TRBJ1-1; D is possibly TRBD1 (5 bases). The ends were cut back, 0 bases at V and 7 bases at J, with 12 bases in the middle. The length of the CDR3 is 13 residues. Per germline, CDR1 SQVTM and CDR2 ANQGSEA. CDR3 residues: CSVEDYRQGEAFF. The CDR3 region has the DNA TGCAGCGTTGAAGATTATCGGCAGGGTGAAGCTTTCTTT. The full variable domain, with the rest looked up from reference TRBV29-1 and TRBJ1-1, is SAVISQKPSRDICQRGTSLTIQCQVDSQVTMMFWYRQQPGQSLTLIATANQGSEATYESGFVIDKFPISRPNLTFSTLTVSNMSPEDSSIYLCSVEDYRQGEAFFGQGTRLTVV.

The J gene is TRBJ1-5, the V gene TRBV30; unclear D gene. V was pared by 2 bases and J by 2 bases, with 7 bases between. CDR3 size: 13 residues. The germline gives CDR1 GTSNPN, CDR2 SVGIG (reference sequence). CDR3 loop: CAWSSRGNQPQHF. CDR3 nucleotide sequence: TGTGCCTGGAGTTCACGGGGCAATCAGCCCCAGCATTTT.